The sample holds a few counts of the clone carrying this T cell receptor (beta chain). Documented treatment: randomized to nivolumab then ipilimumab (arm A) or the reverse (arm B). Using immunoSEQ multiplex PCR, the repertoire was profiled, and TCRdb retains in-frame clones only, with some absent. The sample has about 32,000 clones, 82% seen once. These data come from a study of sequential checkpoint blockade in melanoma. V was pared by 5 bases and J by 5 bases, with 13 bases between. From germline, CDR1 is SGHTA and CDR2 FQGNSA. The CDR3 covers 14 residues. Sequencing used CD8+ T cells sorted from blood (inferred from file names), obtained from a patient given nivolumab and ipilimumab in sequence. V gene TRBV7-2 combines with J gene TRBJ1-5; D is perhaps TRBD1 (5 bases). The sequence came from a human donor with melanoma. CDR3: CASSRGAVYQPQHF. In DNA, the CDR3 is TGTGCCAGCAGCAGGGGTGCGGTGTATCAGCCCCAGCATTTT.